This T cell receptor beta chain stems from a study of blood T cell repertoires in COVID-19. Study-wide background: The United States, Italy and Spain supplied acute and convalescent COVID-19 samples. T cells, B-cell-depleted T cells, or PBMCs provided the cDNA or gDNA that served as material.

Trimming pared 1 base from V and 1 base from J, leaving 14 bases between. The CDR3 consists of 18 residues. Germline values: CDR1 MNHNS, CDR2 SASEGT. The method was immunoSEQ multiplex PCR; TCRdb's version includes in-frame clones alone and lacks a portion of them. The table lists roughly 70,000 clones, approximately 90% of them singletons. The sequencing input was peripheral blood. The clonotype was recovered from a man aged 45-60 years with COVID-19, enrolled during active disease. The rearrangement links TRBV6-1 to TRBJ2-6, with D perhaps TRBD1 (5 bases). CDR3 loop: CASSEDPGLSSGANVLTF. Written as DNA, the CDR3 is TGTGCCAGCAGTGAAGATCCAGGGTTAAGTTCTGGGGCCAACGTCCTGACTTTC.